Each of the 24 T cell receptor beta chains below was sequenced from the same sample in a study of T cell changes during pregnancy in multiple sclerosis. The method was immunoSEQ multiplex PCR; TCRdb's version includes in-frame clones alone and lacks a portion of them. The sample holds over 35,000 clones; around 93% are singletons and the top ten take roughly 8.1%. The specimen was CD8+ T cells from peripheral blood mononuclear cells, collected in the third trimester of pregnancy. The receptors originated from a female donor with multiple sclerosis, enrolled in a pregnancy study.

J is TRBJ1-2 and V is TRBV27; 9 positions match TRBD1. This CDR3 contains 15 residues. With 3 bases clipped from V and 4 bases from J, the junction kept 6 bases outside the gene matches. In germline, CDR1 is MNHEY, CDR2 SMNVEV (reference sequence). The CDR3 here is CASSLTGQGSYGYTF. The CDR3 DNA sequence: TGTGCCAGCAGTTTGACGGGACAGGGTTCCTATGGCTACACCTTC.

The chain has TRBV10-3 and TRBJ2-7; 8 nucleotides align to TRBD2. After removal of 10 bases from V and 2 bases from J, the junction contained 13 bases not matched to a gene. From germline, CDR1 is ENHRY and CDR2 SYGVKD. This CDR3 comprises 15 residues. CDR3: CATGPSAGGAYEQYF. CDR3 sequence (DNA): TGTGCCACAGGACCTTCGGCGGGAGGCGCCTACGAGCAGTACTTC.

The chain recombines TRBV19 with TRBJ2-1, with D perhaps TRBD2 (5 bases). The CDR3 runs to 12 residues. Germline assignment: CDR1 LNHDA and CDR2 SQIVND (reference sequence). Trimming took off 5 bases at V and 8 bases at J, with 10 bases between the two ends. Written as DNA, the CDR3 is TGTGCCAGTAGTCCACTAGGAGATGAGCAGTTCTTC. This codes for CASSPLGDEQFF.

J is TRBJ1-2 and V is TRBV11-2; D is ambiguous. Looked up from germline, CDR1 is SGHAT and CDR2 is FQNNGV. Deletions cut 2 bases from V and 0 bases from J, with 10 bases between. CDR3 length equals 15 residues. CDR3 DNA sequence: TGTGCCAGCAGCTTATATCGCGGAGCTAACTATGGCTACACCTTC. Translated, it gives CASSLYRGANYGYTF.

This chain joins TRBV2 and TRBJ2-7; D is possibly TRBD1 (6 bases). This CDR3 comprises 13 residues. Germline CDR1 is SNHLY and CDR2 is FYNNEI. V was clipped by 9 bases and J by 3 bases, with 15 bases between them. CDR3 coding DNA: TGTGCCAGTAGCTCGGGACAACACTACGAGCAGTACTTC. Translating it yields CASSSGQHYEQYF.

The CDR3 DNA reads TGTGCCAGCAGCCCTGGACTACCTGAAGCTTTCTTT. It encodes CASSPGLPEAFF. The chain is built from TRBV16 and TRBJ1-1, with D unclear. CDR1 and CDR2 from the germline V gene are KGHSY and FQNENV. This CDR3 is 12 amino acids long. V was trimmed by 4 bases and J by 6 bases, leaving 9 bases between them.

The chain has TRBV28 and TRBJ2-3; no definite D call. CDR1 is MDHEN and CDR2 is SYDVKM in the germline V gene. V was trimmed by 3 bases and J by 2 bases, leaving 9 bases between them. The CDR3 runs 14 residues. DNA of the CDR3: TGTGCCAGCAGTTTCTTGAGCGACACAGATACGCAGTATTTT. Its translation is CASSFLSDTDTQYF.

CDR3 bases: TGTGCCACCAGCAGAGATCGGGGCGGGAGCCCCTACGAGCAGTACTTC. This translates into CATSRDRGGSPYEQYF. The chain recombines TRBV15 with TRBJ2-7, with 7 bases aligning to TRBD2. V lost 0 bases, J lost 2 bases, and 7 bases stayed unmatched. This CDR3 has 16 residues. Looked up from germline, CDR1 is LNHNV and CDR2 is YYDKDF (reference sequence).

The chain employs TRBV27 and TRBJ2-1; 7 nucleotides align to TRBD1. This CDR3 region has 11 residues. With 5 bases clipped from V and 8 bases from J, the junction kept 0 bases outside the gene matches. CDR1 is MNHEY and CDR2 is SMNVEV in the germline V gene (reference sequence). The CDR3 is CASSRGHEQFF. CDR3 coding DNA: TGTGCCAGCAGTAGGGGGCATGAGCAGTTCTTC.

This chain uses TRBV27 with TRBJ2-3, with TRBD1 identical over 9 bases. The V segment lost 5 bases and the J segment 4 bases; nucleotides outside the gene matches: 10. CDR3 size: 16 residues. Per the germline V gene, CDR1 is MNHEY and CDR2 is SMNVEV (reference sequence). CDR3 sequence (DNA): TGTGCCAGCAGTCGCGGGACAGGGCCACCGGCAGATACGCAGTATTTT. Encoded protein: CASSRGTGPPADTQYF.

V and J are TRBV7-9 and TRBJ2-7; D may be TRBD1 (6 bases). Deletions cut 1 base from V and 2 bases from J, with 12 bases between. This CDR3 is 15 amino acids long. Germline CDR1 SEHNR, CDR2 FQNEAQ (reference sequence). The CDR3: CASSLEAGDTYEQYF. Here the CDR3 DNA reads TGTGCCAGCAGCTTAGAGGCAGGGGACACCTACGAGCAGTACTTC. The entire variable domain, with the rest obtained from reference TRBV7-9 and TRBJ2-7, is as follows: DTGVSQNPRHKITKRGQNVTFRCDPISEHNRLYWYRQTLGQGPEFLTYFQNEAQLEKSRLLSDRFSAERPKGSFSTLEIQRTEQGDSAMYLCASSLEAGDTYEQYFGPGTRLTVT.

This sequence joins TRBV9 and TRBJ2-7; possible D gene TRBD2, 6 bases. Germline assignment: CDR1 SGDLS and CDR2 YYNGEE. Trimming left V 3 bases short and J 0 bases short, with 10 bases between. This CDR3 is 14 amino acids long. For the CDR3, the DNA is TGTGCCAGCAGCGAAGGAGGGAGCTCCTACGAGCAGTACTTC. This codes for CASSEGGSSYEQYF.

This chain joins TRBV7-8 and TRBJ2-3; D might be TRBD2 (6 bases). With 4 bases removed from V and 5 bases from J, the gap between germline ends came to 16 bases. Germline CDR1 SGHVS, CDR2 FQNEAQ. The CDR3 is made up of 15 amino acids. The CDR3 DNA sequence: TGTGCCAGCAGCTCGTCGGGAGTTGGGGTAGATACGCAGTATTTT. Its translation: CASSSSGVGVDTQYF.

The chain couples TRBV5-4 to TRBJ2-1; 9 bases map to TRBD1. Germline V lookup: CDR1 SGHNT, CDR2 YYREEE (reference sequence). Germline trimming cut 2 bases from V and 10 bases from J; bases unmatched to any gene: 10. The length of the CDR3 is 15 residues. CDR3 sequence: CASSLAGQGVGEQFF. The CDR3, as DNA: TGTGCCAGCAGCTTAGCGGGACAGGGTGTAGGGGAGCAGTTCTTC.

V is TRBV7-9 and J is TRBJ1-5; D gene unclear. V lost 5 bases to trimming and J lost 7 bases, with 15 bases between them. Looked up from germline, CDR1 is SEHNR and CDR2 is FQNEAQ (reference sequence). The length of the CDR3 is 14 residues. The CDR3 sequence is CASSAYGRGQPQHF. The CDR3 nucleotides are TGTGCCAGCAGCGCCTATGGGAGAGGACAGCCCCAGCATTTT.

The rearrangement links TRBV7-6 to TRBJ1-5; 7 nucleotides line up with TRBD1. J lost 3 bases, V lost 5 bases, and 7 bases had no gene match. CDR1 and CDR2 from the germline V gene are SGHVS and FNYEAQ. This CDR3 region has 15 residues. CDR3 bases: TGTGCCAGCAGCGGAGGGACAGAATACAATCAGCCCCAGCATTTT. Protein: CASSGGTEYNQPQHF.

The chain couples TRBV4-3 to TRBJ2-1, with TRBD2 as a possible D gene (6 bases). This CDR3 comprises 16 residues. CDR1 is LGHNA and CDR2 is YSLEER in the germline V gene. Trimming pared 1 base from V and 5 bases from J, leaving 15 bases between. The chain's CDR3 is CASSQGGGVTDNEQFF. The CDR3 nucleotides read TGCGCCAGCAGCCAAGGGGGCGGGGTGACGGACAATGAGCAGTTCTTC.

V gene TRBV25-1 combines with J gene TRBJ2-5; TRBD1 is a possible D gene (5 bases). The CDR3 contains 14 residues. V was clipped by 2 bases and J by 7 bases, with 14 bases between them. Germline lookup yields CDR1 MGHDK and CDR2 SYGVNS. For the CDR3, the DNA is TGTGCCAGCAGTGAAGGGCAGGGAATTGGGACCCAGTACTTC. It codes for CASSEGQGIGTQYF.

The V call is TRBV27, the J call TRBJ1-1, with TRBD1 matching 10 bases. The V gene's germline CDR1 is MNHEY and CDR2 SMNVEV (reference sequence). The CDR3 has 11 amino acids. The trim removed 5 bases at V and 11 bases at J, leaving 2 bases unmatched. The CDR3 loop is CASSGGQGAFF. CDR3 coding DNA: TGTGCCAGCAGTGGGGGACAGGGGGCTTTCTTT.

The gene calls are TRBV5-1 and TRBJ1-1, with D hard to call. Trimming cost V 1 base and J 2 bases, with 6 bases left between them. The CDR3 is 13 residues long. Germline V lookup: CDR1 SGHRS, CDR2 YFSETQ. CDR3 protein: CASSLTENTEAFF. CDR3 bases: TGCGCCAGCAGCTTGACAGAAAACACTGAAGCTTTCTTT.

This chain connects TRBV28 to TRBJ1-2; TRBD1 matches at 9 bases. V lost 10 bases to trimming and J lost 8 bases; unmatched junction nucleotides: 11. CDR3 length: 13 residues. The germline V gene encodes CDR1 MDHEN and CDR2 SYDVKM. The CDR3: CATNRDRARGYTF. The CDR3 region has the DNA TGTGCCACCAACCGGGACAGGGCACGCGGCTACACCTTC.

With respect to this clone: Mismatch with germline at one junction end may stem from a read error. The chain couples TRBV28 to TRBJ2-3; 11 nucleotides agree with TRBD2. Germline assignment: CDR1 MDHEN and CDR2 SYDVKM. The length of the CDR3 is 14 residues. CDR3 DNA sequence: TGTGCCAGCAGTTTTCGGACTAGCGGGTCCCACTCCCTTTTT. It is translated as CASSFRTSGSHSLF.

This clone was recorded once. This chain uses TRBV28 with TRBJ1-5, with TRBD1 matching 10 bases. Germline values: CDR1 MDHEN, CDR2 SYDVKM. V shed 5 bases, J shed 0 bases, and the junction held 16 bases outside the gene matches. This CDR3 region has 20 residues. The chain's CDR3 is CASSLPRGQGETVSNQPQHF. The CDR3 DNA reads TGTGCCAGCAGTCTACCCCGAGGACAGGGGGAAACCGTTAGCAATCAGCCCCAGCATTTT.

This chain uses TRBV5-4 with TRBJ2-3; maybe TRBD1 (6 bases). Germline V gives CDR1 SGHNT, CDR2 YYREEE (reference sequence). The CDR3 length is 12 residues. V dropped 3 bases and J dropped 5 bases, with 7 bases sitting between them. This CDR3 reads CASSWGQDTQYF. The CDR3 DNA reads TGTGCCAGCAGCTGGGGGCAAGATACGCAGTATTTT.